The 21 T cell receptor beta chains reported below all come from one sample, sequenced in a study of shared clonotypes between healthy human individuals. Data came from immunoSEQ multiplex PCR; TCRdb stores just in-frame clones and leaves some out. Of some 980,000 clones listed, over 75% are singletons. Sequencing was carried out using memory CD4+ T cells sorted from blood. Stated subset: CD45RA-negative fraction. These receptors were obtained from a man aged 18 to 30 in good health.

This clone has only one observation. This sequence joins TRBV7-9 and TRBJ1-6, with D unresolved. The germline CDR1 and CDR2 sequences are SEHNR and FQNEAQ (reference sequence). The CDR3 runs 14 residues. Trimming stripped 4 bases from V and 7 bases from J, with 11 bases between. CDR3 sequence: CASSSSTGNSPLHF. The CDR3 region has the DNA TGTGCCAGCAGCTCTTCGACGGGGAATTCACCCCTCCACTTT.

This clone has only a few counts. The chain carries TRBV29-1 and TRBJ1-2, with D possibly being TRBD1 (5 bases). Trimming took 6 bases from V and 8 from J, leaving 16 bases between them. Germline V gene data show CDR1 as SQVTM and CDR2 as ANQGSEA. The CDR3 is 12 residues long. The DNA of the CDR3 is TGCAGCGTCCGAGACGGGGGACGGGGCTACACCTTC. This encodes CSVRDGGRGYTF.

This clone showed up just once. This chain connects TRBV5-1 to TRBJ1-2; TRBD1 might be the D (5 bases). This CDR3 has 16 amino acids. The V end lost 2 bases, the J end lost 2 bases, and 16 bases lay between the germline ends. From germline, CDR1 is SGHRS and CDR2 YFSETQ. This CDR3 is CASSLRWQGGNYGYTF. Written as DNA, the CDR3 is TGCGCCAGCAGCTTACGGTGGCAGGGAGGGAACTATGGCTACACCTTC. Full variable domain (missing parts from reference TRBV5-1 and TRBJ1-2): KAGVTQTPRYLIKTRGQQVTLSCSPISGHRSVSWYQQTPGQGLQFLFEYFSETQRNKGNFPGRFSGRQFSNSRSEMNVSTLELGDSALYLCASSLRWQGGNYGYTFGSGTRLTVV.

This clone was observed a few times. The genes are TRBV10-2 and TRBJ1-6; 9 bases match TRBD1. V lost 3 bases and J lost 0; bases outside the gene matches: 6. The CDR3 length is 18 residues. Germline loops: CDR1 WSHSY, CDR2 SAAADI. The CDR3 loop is CASSDGQGLSSYNSPLHF. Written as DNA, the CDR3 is TGCGCCAGCAGTGATGGACAGGGGCTGAGCTCCTATAATTCACCCCTCCACTTT.

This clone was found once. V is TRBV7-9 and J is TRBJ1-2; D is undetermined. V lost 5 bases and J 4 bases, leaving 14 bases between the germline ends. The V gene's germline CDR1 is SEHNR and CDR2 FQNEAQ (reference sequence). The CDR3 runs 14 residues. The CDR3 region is CASSPNVQFYGYTF. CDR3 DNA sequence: TGTGCCAGCAGCCCGAACGTGCAATTCTATGGCTACACCTTC.

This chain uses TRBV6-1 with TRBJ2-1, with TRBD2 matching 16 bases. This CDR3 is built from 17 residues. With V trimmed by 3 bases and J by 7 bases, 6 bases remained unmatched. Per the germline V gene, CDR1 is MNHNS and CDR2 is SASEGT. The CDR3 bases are TGTGCCAGCAGTGAGGGACTAGCGGGAGGGCCGGGGAATGAGCAGTTCTTC. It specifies CASSEGLAGGPGNEQFF.

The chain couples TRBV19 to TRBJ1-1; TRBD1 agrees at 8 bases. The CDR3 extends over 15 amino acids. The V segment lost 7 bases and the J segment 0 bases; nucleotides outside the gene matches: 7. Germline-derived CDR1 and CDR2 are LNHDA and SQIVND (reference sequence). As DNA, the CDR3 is TGTGCCAGTACCCAGGGGGGACAGGTGAACACTGAAGCTTTCTTT. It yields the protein CASTQGGQVNTEAFF. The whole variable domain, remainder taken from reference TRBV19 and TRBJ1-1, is DGGITQSPKYLFRKEGQNVTLSCEQNLNHDAMYWYRQDPGQGLRLIYYSQIVNDFQKGDIAEGYSVSREKKESFPLTVTSAQKNPTAFYLCASTQGGQVNTEAFFGQGTRLTVV.

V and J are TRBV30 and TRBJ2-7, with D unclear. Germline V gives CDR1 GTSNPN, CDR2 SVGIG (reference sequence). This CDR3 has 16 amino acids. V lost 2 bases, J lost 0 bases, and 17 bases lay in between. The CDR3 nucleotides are TGTGCCTGGAGTTTATACCCCCGTACAGACTCCTACGAGCAGTACTTC. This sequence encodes CAWSLYPRTDSYEQYF.

CDR3 loop: CASSLVLAGEQYF. DNA of the CDR3: TGTGCCAGCAGCTTAGTATTAGCGGGGGAGCAGTACTTC. V usage is TRBV7-2 and J usage is TRBJ2-7, with 8 nucleotides matching TRBD2. This CDR3 is built from 13 residues. Germline-derived CDR1 and CDR2 are SGHTA and FQGNSA. Trimming took 1 base from V and 7 from J; bases not matched to a gene: 3.

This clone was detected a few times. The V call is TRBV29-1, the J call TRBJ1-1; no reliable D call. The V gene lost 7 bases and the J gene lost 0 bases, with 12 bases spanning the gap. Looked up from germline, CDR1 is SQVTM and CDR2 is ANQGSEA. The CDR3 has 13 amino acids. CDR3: CSAQQNLNTEAFF. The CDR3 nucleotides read TGCAGCGCCCAACAGAATTTGAACACTGAAGCTTTCTTT.

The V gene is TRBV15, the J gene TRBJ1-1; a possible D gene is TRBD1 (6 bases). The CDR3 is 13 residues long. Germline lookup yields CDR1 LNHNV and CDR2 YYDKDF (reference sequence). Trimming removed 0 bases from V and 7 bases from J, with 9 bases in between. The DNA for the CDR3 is TGTGCCACCAGCAGAGATCACAGGGATGAAGCTTTCTTT. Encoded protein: CATSRDHRDEAFF.

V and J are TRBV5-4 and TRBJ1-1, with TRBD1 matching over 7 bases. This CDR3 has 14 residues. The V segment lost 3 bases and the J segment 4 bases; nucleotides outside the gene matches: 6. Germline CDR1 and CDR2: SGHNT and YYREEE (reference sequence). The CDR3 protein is CASSSPGGGTEAFF. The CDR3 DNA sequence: TGTGCCAGCAGCTCCCCAGGGGGGGGCACTGAAGCTTTCTTT.

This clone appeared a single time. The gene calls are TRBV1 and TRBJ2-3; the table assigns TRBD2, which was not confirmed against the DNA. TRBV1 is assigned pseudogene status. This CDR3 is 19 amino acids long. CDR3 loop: CTSSRARTSGDTSTDTQYF. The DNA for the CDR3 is TGCACCAGCAGCCGAGCTCGGACTAGCGGGGATACTAGCACAGATACGCAGTATTTT.

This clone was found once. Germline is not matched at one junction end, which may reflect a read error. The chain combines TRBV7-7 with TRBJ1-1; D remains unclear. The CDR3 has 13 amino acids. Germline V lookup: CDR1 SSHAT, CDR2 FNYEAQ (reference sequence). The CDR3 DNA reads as TGTGCTAGCAGCAGGACGGTGAACACTGAAGCTTTCTTT. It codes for CASSRTVNTEAFF.

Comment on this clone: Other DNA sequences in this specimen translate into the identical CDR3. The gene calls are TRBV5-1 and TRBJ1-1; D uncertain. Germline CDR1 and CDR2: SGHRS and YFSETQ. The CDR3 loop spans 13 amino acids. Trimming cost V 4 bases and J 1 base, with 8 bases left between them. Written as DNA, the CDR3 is TGCGCCAGCAGCATTGTACAGAACACTGAAGCTTTCTTT. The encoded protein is CASSIVQNTEAFF.

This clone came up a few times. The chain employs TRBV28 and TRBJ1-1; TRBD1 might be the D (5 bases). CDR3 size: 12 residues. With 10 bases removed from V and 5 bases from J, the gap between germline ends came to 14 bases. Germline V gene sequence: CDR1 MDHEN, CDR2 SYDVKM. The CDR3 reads CAIARVGTEAFF. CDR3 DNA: TGTGCCATCGCCAGGGTAGGGACTGAAGCTTTCTTT. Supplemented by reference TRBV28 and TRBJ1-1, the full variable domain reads DVKVTQSSRYLVKRTGEKVFLECVQDMDHENMFWYRQDPGLGLRLIYFSYDVKMKEKGDIPEGYSVSREKKERFSLILESASTNQTSMYLCAIARVGTEAFFGQGTRLTVV.

The CDR3 loop reads CASSFLQGNQPQHF. The CDR3 nucleotides read TGTGCCAGCAGTTTCCTGCAGGGCAATCAGCCCCAGCATTTT. The rearrangement joins TRBV28 to TRBJ1-5, with D unresolved. Germline values: CDR1 MDHEN, CDR2 SYDVKM. Trimming removed 3 bases at V and 2 bases at J, with 8 bases between. CDR3 length equals 14 residues.

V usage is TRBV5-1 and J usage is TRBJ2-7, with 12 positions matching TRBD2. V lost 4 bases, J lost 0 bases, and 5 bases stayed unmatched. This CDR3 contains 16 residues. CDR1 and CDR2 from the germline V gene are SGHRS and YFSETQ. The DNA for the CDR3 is TGCGCCAGCAGCATCTCGACTAGCGGGAGCTCCTACGAGCAGTACTTC. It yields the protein CASSISTSGSSYEQYF. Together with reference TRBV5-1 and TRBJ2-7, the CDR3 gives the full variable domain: KAGVTQTPRYLIKTRGQQVTLSCSPISGHRSVSWYQQTPGQGLQFLFEYFSETQRNKGNFPGRFSGRQFSNSRSEMNVSTLELGDSALYLCASSISTSGSSYEQYFGPGTRLTVT.

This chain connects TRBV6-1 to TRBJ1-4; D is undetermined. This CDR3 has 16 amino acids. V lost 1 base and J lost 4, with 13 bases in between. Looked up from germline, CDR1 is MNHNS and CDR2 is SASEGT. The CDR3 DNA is TGTGCCAGCAGTGAAGTCTGGGTCAGGCGTAATGAAAAACTGTTTTTT. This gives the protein CASSEVWVRRNEKLFF.

DNA for the CDR3: TGTGCCAGCAGCCAAGATTGGCGCCAGCCCCAGCATTTT. This sequence encodes CASSQDWRQPQHF. The V and J genes are TRBV14 and TRBJ1-5; D unresolved. The CDR3 consists of 13 residues. With 0 bases removed from V and 7 bases from J, the gap between germline ends came to 7 bases. Germline lookup yields CDR1 SGHDN and CDR2 FVKESK.

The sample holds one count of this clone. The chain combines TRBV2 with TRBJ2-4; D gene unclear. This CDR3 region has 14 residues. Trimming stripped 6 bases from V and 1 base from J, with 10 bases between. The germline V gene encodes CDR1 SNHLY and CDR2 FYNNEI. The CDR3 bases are TGTGCCAGCAGACCCCAAGGGGCCAAAAACATTCAGTACTTC. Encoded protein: CASRPQGAKNIQYF.